The subject of this entry is one T cell receptor beta chain. Germline loops: CDR1 LNHDA, CDR2 SQIVND (reference sequence). CDR3 length: 15 residues. V shed 3 bases, J shed 14 bases, and the junction held 13 bases outside the gene matches. This sample is part of a study of shared clonotypes between healthy human individuals. Turning to the study itself: Contributing individuals were a couple of females and three males aged 18 to 49.

The assay was carried out at the deep level. Replicate PCRs for sorted subsets used roughly 200 ng DNA; this equaled 30,000 to 35,000 T cell genomes. Clones were read by immunoSEQ multiplex PCR, and TCRdb kept only the in-frame ones, dropping some. This sample has about 2 million clones; 85% to 95% occur once, and the top ten carry 0.9% to 1.5%. CD45RO-negative CD8 cells positively selected for CCR7 made up the naive population, which excluded terminally differentiated effector memory CD45RA+ cells. Sequencing was performed on naive CD8+ T cells sorted from blood. This clonotype was obtained from a man younger than 35 in good health. The chain carries TRBV19 and TRBJ2-2, with TRBD1 identical over 9 bases. This CDR3 is CASSMGQGPGVHLFF. The CDR3 DNA reads TGTGCCAGTAGTATGGGACAGGGACCCGGGGTTCATCTGTTTTTT.